Following are 20 T cell receptor beta chains from one sample sequenced in a study of cytomegalovirus exposure and HLA in healthy donors. Researchers ran the PCR with 60 Vbeta and 13 Jbeta primers. The assay was immunoSEQ multiplex PCR, and TCRdb's table has in-frame clones only and misses some. The data hold tens of thousands of clones, with 70% to 85% observed a single time. Sequenced input: PBMCs. These TCRs come from a man aged 25 to 45 in good health and CMV-seronegative.

This clone showed up just a few times. This chain uses TRBV7-2 with TRBJ1-1, with D maybe TRBD1 (6 bases). The CDR3 has 14 amino acids. Germline loops: CDR1 SGHTA, CDR2 FQGNSA. V gave up 3 bases and J gave up 6 bases, with 14 bases separating them. In nucleotides, the CDR3 is TGTGCCAGCAGCTTCCAACAGGGTCGGCCTGAAGCTTTCTTT. Its translation is CASSFQQGRPEAFF.

The chain links TRBV29-1 to TRBJ1-1, with TRBD1 matching over 8 bases. Germline values: CDR1 SQVTM, CDR2 ANQGSEA. The CDR3 has 11 amino acids. V shed 4 bases and J 7 bases; nucleotides not matched to a gene: 2. CDR3 DNA: TGCAGCGTTGCCAGGGGGCATGAAGCTTTCTTT. It encodes CSVARGHEAFF. Based on the CDR3 plus reference TRBV29-1 and TRBJ1-1, the full variable domain is SAVISQKPSRDICQRGTSLTIQCQVDSQVTMMFWYRQQPGQSLTLIATANQGSEATYESGFVIDKFPISRPNLTFSTLTVSNMSPEDSSIYLCSVARGHEAFFGQGTRLTVV.

J is TRBJ2-2 and V is TRBV6-6; 7 bases align to TRBD1. With 6 bases clipped from V and 1 base from J, the junction kept 8 bases outside the gene matches. Germline V CDR1 and CDR2: MNHNY, SVGAGI (reference sequence). The CDR3 spans 16 residues. CDR3 sequence (DNA): TGTGCCAGCAGCTACCGACAGGGATTGAACACCGGGGAGCTGTTTTTT. Its translation: CASSYRQGLNTGELFF.

The CDR3 loop is CASSKGGGWGNTEAFF. Here the CDR3 DNA reads TGTGCCAGCAGTAAGGGGGGGGGATGGGGGAACACTGAAGCTTTCTTT. This chain joins TRBV25-1 and TRBJ1-1; D perhaps matches TRBD1 (6 bases). This CDR3 spans 16 amino acids. The V gene's germline CDR1 is MGHDK and CDR2 SYGVNS. The V end lost 5 bases, the J end lost 1 base, and 17 bases lay between the germline ends.

The chain employs TRBV6-5 and TRBJ1-1; TRBD1 matches at 10 bases. Trimming took 8 bases from V and 7 from J; bases not matched to a gene: 10. The CDR3 loop spans 14 amino acids. Germline values: CDR1 MNHEY, CDR2 SVGAGI. DNA for the CDR3: TGTGCCAGCTCGGCCGGGACAGGGGTTTTTGAAGCTTTCTTT. Translated: CASSAGTGVFEAFF.

V gene TRBV6-1 combines with J gene TRBJ2-2; tentative D call: TRBD1 (7 bases). Trimming took 7 bases from V and 9 from J, leaving 18 bases between them. Looked up from germline, CDR1 is MNHNS and CDR2 is SASEGT. The CDR3 runs 14 residues. The CDR3 here is CASIETGRSWELFF. The CDR3 DNA reads as TGTGCCAGCATCGAGACAGGGAGGTCGTGGGAGCTGTTTTTT.

V and J are TRBV28 and TRBJ1-2; D not resolved. CDR1 and CDR2 (germline): MDHEN, SYDVKM. The CDR3 is 18 amino acids. V was clipped by 6 bases and J by 3 bases, with 26 bases between them. The CDR3 region has the DNA TGTGCCAGCAGCCGTCTTGGAGGTCGAGCCGAAGATTACTATGGCTACACCTTC. It codes for CASSRLGGRAEDYYGYTF.

This sequence joins TRBV28 and TRBJ2-7; TRBD1 might be the D (5 bases). With 6 bases removed from V and 0 bases from J, the gap between germline ends came to 15 bases. Germline CDR1 MDHEN, CDR2 SYDVKM. This CDR3 comprises 15 residues. The CDR3 reads CASSPPGPSSYEQYF. DNA for the CDR3: TGTGCCAGCAGCCCGCCAGGGCCGAGCTCCTACGAGCAGTACTTC.

This clone was seen a single time. The chain employs TRBV4-2 and TRBJ2-7; the D is unclear. Germline CDR1 and CDR2: LGHNA and YNFKEQ. Trimming left V 0 bases short and J 3 bases short, with 9 bases between. There are 14 residues in the CDR3. In nucleotides, the CDR3 is TGTGCCAGCAGCCAAGATACCAGAAACTACGAGCAGTACTTC. Protein: CASSQDTRNYEQYF.

V gene TRBV5-1 combines with J gene TRBJ2-3, with D possibly matching TRBD1 (6 bases). Germline values: CDR1 SGHRS, CDR2 YFSETQ. The CDR3 consists of 15 residues. V lost 1 base to trimming and J lost 3 bases, with 12 bases between them. The CDR3 sequence: CASSLLQGLTDTQYF. DNA for the CDR3: TGCGCCAGCAGCTTGTTACAGGGTTTGACAGATACGCAGTATTTT.

The chain uses TRBV6-5 and TRBJ1-1; TRBD1 matches at 7 bases. Germline trimming cut 4 bases from V and 6 bases from J; bases unmatched to any gene: 2. The CDR3 length is 12 residues. The V gene's germline CDR1 is MNHEY and CDR2 SVGAGI. This chain's CDR3 is CASSSTGAEAFF. The CDR3 DNA follows: TGTGCCAGCAGTTCTACAGGGGCTGAAGCTTTCTTT.

The genes are TRBV29-1 and TRBJ1-3, with TRBD1 identical over 12 bases. Germline V CDR1 and CDR2: SQVTM, ANQGSEA. This CDR3 contains 13 residues. J lost 8 bases, V lost 6 bases, and 5 bases had no gene match. The DNA of the CDR3 is TGCAGCGTGGGGACAGGGGGCTTGGACACCATATATTTT. The encoded protein is CSVGTGGLDTIYF. Complete variable domain (other parts from reference TRBV29-1 and TRBJ1-3): SAVISQKPSRDICQRGTSLTIQCQVDSQVTMMFWYRQQPGQSLTLIATANQGSEATYESGFVIDKFPISRPNLTFSTLTVSNMSPEDSSIYLCSVGTGGLDTIYFGEGSWLTVV.

This clone has only a few counts. The chain has TRBV10-3 and TRBJ1-5; TRBD1 agrees at 9 bases. Unmatched junction bases numbered 6, after V lost 10 bases and J lost 2 bases. The CDR3 has 14 amino acids. Germline V gene lookup returns CDR1 ENHRY and CDR2 SYGVKD. CDR3 sequence: CASGTGKGNQPQHF. The CDR3 DNA sequence: TGTGCCAGCGGGACAGGGAAGGGCAATCAGCCCCAGCATTTT.

The V call is TRBV15, the J call TRBJ1-5; D ambiguous. V dropped 6 bases and J dropped 5 bases, with 17 bases sitting between them. Germline V gene sequence: CDR1 LNHNV, CDR2 YYDKDF (reference sequence). The CDR3 covers 15 residues. This CDR3 is CATSDPGFGHQPQHF. The CDR3 nucleotides read TGTGCCACCAGTGATCCGGGGTTCGGGCATCAGCCCCAGCATTTT.

This chain uses TRBV6-1 with TRBJ2-3; TRBD2 aligns across 7 bases. The CDR3 spans 17 residues. Germline V gives CDR1 MNHNS, CDR2 SASEGT. The V segment lost 2 bases and the J segment 3 bases; nucleotides outside the gene matches: 11. DNA for the CDR3: TGTGCCAGCAGTGAACAGCTAGCGGCCCTCGGGACAGATACGCAGTATTTT. Amino acid sequence: CASSEQLAALGTDTQYF.

The V and J genes are TRBV28 and TRBJ1-1; perhaps TRBD1 as D (6 bases). In germline, CDR1 is MDHEN, CDR2 SYDVKM. With 6 bases removed from V and 11 bases from J, the gap between germline ends came to 22 bases. The CDR3 extends over 14 amino acids. The CDR3 DNA sequence: TGTGCCAGCAGCCATAGGACAGTCACTAAAGGGGCTTTCTTT. Amino acids: CASSHRTVTKGAFF.

The chain joins TRBV2 to TRBJ1-1; tentative D call: TRBD1 (5 bases). Germline assignment: CDR1 SNHLY and CDR2 FYNNEI. The CDR3 length is 15 residues. V lost 6 bases and J lost 0, with 14 bases in between. The CDR3 loop reads CASSRGLRMNTEAFF. The CDR3 DNA reads TGTGCCAGCAGCCGGGGACTTAGGATGAACACTGAAGCTTTCTTT.

This rearrangement joins TRBV19 to TRBJ2-7; possibly TRBD2 for D (6 bases). The CDR3 runs 14 residues. Germline CDR1 and CDR2: LNHDA and SQIVND (reference sequence). V was trimmed by 4 bases and J by 5 bases, leaving 15 bases between them. The CDR3 bases are TGTGCCAGTAGTACAATCGGGGGTGTCGACGAGCAGTACTTC. Translated, it gives CASSTIGGVDEQYF.

The rearrangement joins TRBV19 to TRBJ1-2; D gene ambiguous. Trimming pared 7 bases from V and 3 bases from J, leaving 24 bases between. The CDR3 sequence is 17 residues long. From germline, CDR1 is LNHDA and CDR2 SQIVND (reference sequence). The CDR3 loop is CASKVERTTTTHYGYTF. The CDR3 DNA reads as TGTGCCAGTAAGGTCGAGCGTACGACTACGACCCACTATGGCTACACCTTC.

J is TRBJ2-7 and V is TRBV27; weak D call: TRBD2 (7 bases). The CDR3 sequence is 16 residues long. Germline V CDR1 and CDR2: MNHEY, SMNVEV (reference sequence). V lost 7 bases, J lost 0 bases, and 19 bases lay in between. Here the CDR3 reads CASTTLWGGSSYEQYF. CDR3 coding DNA: TGTGCCAGCACCACCCTCTGGGGGGGCAGCTCCTACGAGCAGTACTTC.